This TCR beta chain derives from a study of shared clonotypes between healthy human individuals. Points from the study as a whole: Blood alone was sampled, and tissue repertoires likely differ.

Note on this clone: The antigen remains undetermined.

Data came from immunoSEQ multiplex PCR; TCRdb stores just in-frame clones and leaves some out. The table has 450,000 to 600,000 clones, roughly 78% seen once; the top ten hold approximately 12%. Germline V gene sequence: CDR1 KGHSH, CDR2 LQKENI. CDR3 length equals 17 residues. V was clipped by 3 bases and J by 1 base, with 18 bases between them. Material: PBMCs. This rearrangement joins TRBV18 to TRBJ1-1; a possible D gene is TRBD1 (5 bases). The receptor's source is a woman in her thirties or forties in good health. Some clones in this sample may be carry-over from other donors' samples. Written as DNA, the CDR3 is TGTGCCAGCTCACCGTTCGGGGGGTCGGGTACGAACACTGAAGCTTTCTTT. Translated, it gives CASSPFGGSGTNTEAFF.